Below, one T cell receptor (beta chain) is given with its context. Its matching antigen is unknown. The source of the sample is a study of vaccination and CD4 T cells after COVID-19. Whole-study context: Two-dose vaccination with either BNT162b2 or mRNA-1273 was given to participants. Whole-study findings and limits: Convalescent participants were relatively few, and none had early post-infection timepoints studied.

Germline V gene data show CDR1 as MNHEY and CDR2 as SVGEGT. The germline V and J ends were trimmed by 6 bases and 1 base, with 9 bases remaining between them. The CDR3 has 14 residues. Noted treatment: roughly ten-day PBMC culture with coronavirus spike peptide pools or control peptides (ViraFEST assay). Every well contained 1.5 million to 2.5 million PBMCs, which were grown with about 10 IU/ml IL-2 and approximately 9.9 ug/ml peptide pools. Cultured CD4+ T cell DNA was sequenced using the Oncomine TCR Beta short-read assay. Each CDR3 protein is one row after TCRdb ran MiXCR on the PCR reads. The sample carries 15,000 to 20,000 distinct CDR3 sequences, 40% to 50% recorded once.

This clonotype was sampled from a human donor who had recovered from COVID-19. This material consisted of CD4+ T cells from blood, cultured in vitro, taken before SARS-CoV-2 vaccination. The rearrangement links TRBV6-2 or TRBV6-3 to TRBJ2-2; TRBD1 is a possible D gene (6 bases). The CDR3 spells CASRTQGNTGELFF. DNA of the CDR3: TGTGCCAGCAGAACACAGGGGAACACCGGGGAGCTGTTTTTT.